What follows is one T cell receptor (beta chain) and its context. Sample time point: blood 4 weeks post-SBRT, at nephrectomy. Documented treatment: 15 Gy SBRT to primary tumor, nephrectomy 4 weeks later. This specimen belongs to a study of radiation and T cells in renal cell carcinoma. This table comes from immunoSEQ multiplex PCR, and its TCRdb copy is limited to in-frame clones, with some not included. The sample lists fewer than 200,000 clones, around 90% occurring once. The V gene lost 4 bases and the J gene lost 0 bases, with 13 bases spanning the gap. The V gene's germline CDR1 is SGHTA and CDR2 FQGNSA. CDR3 size: 15 residues.

The sequence derives from a woman in her 50s with renal cell carcinoma. This sample comprised blood, obtained from a patient whose treatment included radiotherapy and nephrectomy. This chain links TRBV7-2 with TRBJ2-7; D is possibly TRBD1 (5 bases). Here the CDR3 reads CASSSLGANSYEQYF. CDR3 nucleotide sequence: TGTGCCAGCAGCTCTTTAGGGGCGAACTCCTACGAGCAGTACTTC.